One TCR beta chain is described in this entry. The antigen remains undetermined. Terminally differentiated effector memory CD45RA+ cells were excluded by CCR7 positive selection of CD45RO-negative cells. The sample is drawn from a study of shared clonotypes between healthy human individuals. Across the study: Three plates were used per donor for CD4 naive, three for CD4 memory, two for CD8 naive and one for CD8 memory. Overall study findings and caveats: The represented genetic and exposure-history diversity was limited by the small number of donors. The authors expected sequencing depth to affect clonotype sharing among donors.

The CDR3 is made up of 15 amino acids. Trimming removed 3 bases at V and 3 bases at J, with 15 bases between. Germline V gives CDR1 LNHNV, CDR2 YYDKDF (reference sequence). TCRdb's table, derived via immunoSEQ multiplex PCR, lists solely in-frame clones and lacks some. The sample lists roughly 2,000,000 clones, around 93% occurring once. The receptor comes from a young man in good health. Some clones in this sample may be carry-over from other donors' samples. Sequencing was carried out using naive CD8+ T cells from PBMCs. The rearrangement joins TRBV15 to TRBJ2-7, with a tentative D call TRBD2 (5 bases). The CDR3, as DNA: TGTGCCACCAGCAGCAGTCGAGCGGTATTCTACGAGCAGTACTTC. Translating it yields CATSSSRAVFYEQYF.